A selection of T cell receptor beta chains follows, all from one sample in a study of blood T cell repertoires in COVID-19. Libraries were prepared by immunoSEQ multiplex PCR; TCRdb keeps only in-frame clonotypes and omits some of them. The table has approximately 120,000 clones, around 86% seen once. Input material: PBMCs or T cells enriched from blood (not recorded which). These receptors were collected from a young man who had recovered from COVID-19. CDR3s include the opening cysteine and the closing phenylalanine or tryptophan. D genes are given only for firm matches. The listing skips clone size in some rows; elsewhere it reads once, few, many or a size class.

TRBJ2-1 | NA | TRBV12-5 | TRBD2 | TGTGCTAGTGGTTTGGTAATAAGCGGGAGAGTGGTTGAGCAGTTCTTC | CASGLVISGRVVEQFF
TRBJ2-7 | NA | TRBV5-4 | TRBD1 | TGTGCCAGCAGCTTGGGGGACAGGAGAACCTACGAGCAGTACTTC | CASSLGDRRTYEQYF
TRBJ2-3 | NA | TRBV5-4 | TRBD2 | TGTGCCATCCATTCGACTAGCGGGAGTTATTCAGATACGCAGTATTTT | CAIHSTSGSYSDTQYF
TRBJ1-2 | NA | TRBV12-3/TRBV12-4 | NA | TGTGCCAGCAGTCCTGGGGGGAGCTATGGCTACACCTTC | CASSPGGSYGYTF
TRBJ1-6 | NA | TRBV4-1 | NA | TGCGCCAGCAGCCAAAAATCGAGCTCCTATAATTCACCCCTCCACTTT | CASSQKSSSYNSPLHF
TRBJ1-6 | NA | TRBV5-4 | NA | TGTGCCAGCAGCGGCGAAGGGGGAAATAATTCACCCCTCCACTTT | CASSGEGGNNSPLHF
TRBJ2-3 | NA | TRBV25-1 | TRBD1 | TGTGCCAGCAGTGCGGACAGGGGTTACACTAGCACAGATACGCAGTATTTT | CASSADRGYTSTDTQYF
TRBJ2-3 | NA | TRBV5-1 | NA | TGCGCCAGCAGCTTGGCCGGGAGCACAGATACGCAGTATTTT | CASSLAGSTDTQYF
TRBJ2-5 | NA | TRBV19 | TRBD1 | TGTGCCAGTAGTATCGGGACAGGGGGCTTGGAGACCCAGTACTTC | CASSIGTGGLETQYF
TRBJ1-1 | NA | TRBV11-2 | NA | TGTGCCAGCAGCACACAGGGTGGGACTGAAGCTTTCTTT | CASSTQGGTEAFF
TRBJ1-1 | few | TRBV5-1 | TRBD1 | TGCGCCAGCAGCCACCCTACCCCAGGGGGGCAGCAAGACATGAACACTGAAGCTTTCTTT | CASSHPTPGGQQDMNTEAFF